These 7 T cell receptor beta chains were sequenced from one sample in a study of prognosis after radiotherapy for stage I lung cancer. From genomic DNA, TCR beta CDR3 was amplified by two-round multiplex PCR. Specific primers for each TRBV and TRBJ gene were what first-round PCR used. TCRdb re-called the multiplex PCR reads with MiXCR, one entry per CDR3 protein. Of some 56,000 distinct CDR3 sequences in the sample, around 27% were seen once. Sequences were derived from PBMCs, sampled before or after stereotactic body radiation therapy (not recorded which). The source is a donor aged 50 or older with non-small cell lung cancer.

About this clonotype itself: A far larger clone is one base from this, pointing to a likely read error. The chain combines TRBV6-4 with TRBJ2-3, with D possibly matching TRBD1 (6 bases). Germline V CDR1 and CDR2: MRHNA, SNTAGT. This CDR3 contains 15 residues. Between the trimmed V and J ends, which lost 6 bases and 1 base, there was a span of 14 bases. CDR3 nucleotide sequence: TGTGCCAGCAGCCCGCGGACAGCTTGCACAGATACGCAGTATTTT. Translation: CASSPRTACTDTQYF.

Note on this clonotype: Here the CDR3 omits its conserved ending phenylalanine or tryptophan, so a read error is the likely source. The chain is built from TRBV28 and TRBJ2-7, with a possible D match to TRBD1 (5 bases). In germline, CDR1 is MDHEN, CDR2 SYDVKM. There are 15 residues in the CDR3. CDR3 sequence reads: CVSSFMTDPSYEQYL. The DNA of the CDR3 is TGTGTCAGCAGTTTTATGACAGACCCCTCCTACGAGCAGTACTTA.

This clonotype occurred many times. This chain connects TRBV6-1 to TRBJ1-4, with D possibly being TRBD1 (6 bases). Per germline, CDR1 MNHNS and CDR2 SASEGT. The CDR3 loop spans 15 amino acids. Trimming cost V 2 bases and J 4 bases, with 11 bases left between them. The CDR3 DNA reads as TGTGCCAGCAGTGAACTTCCGGACAGTAATGAAAAACTGTTTTTT. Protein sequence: CASSELPDSNEKLFF.

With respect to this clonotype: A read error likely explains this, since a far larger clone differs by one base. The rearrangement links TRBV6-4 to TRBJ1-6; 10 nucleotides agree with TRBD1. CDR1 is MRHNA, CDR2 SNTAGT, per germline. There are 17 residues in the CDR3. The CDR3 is CASRGDRGRIDNSPVHF. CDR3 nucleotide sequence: TGTGCCAGCAGGGGTGACAGGGGGCGCATAGATAATTCACCCGTCCACTTT.

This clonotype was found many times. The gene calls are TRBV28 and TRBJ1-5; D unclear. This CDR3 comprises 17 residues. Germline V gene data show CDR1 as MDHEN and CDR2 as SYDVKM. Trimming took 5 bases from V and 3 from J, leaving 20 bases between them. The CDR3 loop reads CASSLSSGGSFNQPQHF. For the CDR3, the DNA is TGTGCCAGCAGTCTGTCGTCGGGAGGAAGTTTCAATCAGCCCCAGCATTTT.

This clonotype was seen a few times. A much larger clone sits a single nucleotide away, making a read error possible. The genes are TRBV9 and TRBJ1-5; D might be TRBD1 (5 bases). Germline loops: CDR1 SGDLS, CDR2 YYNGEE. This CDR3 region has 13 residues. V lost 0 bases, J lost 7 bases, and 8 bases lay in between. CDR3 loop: CASSVGSGQPQHF. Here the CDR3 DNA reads TGTGCCAGCAGCGTAGGGTCAGGGCAGCCCCAGCATTTT.

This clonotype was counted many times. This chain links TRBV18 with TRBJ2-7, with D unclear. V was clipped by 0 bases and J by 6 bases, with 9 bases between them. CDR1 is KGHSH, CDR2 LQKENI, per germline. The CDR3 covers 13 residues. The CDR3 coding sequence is TGTGCCAGCTCACCACCCGGATATGGCGAGCAGTACTTC. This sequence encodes CASSPPGYGEQYF.